The 29 T cell receptor beta chains in this list originate from one sample, sequenced in a study of OX40 agonist ivuxolimab in advanced cancers. TCRdb's copy holds only in-frame clones and misses some; the assay was immunoSEQ multiplex PCR. The sample lists about 120,000 clones, more than 70% occurring once. This sample comprised CD4+ or CD8+ T cells sorted from blood, obtained in a trial of the OX40 agonist ivuxolimab. The receptors derive from an adult with an advanced solid tumor such as melanoma, head and neck, liver or kidney cancer.

This chain joins TRBV6-5 and TRBJ1-4; the match to TRBD1 covers 7 bases. The germline CDR1 and CDR2 sequences are MNHEY and SVGAGI. The CDR3 extends over 13 amino acids. V dropped 4 bases and J dropped 5; count of bases not matched to a gene: 1. In DNA form, the CDR3 reads TGTGCCAGCAGTTGGGACAGAAATGAAAAACTGTTTTTT. Encoded protein: CASSWDRNEKLFF.

J is TRBJ1-2 and V is TRBV5-1; 7 bases match TRBD1. This CDR3 region has 16 residues. Trimming removed 2 bases from V and 4 bases from J; junction bases left unmatched: 11. Germline-derived CDR1 and CDR2 are SGHRS and YFSETQ. The CDR3 region has the DNA TGCGCCAGCAGCTTATCCGGGACAGCCGCTACCTATGGCTACACCTTC. Translation: CASSLSGTAATYGYTF.

This clone was recorded once. V usage is TRBV5-4 and J usage is TRBJ2-7; 9 nucleotides match TRBD2. Germline CDR1 and CDR2: SGHNT and YYREEE (reference sequence). With V trimmed by 10 bases and J by 0 bases, 8 bases remained unmatched. This CDR3 has 14 residues. The CDR3 loop is CALRTSESSYEQYF. The CDR3 region has the DNA TGTGCCTTGAGGACTAGCGAGAGCTCCTACGAGCAGTACTTC.

This rearrangement joins TRBV4-2 to TRBJ1-1, with D possibly matching TRBD1 (5 bases). Trimming took off 0 bases at V and 3 bases at J, with 8 bases between the two ends. Per the germline V gene, CDR1 is LGHNA and CDR2 is YNFKEQ. CDR3 length: 14 residues. The CDR3 here is CASSQDIGDTEAFF. The CDR3 DNA reads TGTGCCAGCAGCCAAGATATAGGGGACACTGAAGCTTTCTTT.

The chain has TRBV4-1 and TRBJ2-6; D call uncertain. CDR1 is MGHRA and CDR2 is YSYEKL in the germline V gene. Trimming removed 0 bases from V and 4 bases from J, with 10 bases in between. The CDR3 is made up of 16 amino acids. The CDR3 loop reads CASSQDEQVGANVLTF. CDR3 DNA: TGCGCCAGCAGCCAAGATGAGCAGGTCGGGGCCAACGTCCTGACTTTC.

The chain employs TRBV12-2 and TRBJ1-3. TRBV12-2 is listed as a pseudogene. CDR3 length: 16 amino acids. This CDR3 is CASRLNFPCTGNTIYF. The CDR3 nucleotides are TGTGCAAGTCGCTTAAATTTTCCTTGTACTGGAAACACCATATATTTT.

This chain connects TRBV2 to TRBJ1-2; tentatively, D is TRBD1 (5 bases). CDR1 and CDR2 (germline): SNHLY, FYNNEI. The germline V and J ends were trimmed by 6 bases and 5 bases, with 16 bases remaining between them. CDR3 length equals 14 residues. CDR3 region: CASRTTVILYGYTF. The CDR3 region has the DNA TGTGCCAGCAGGACGACAGTGATTTTATATGGCTACACCTTC.

The V call is TRBV19, the J call TRBJ1-2; D may be TRBD1 (6 bases). In germline, CDR1 is LNHDA, CDR2 SQIVND (reference sequence). Trimming took off 10 bases at V and 2 bases at J, with 26 bases between the two ends. The CDR3 is made up of 17 amino acids. The CDR3 spells CATKATGQGDLNYGYTF. DNA for the CDR3: TGTGCCACTAAGGCGACGGGACAAGGGGATTTGAACTATGGCTACACCTTC.

Notes on this clone: The junction departs from germline at one end; a sequencing error may be responsible. The J gene is TRBJ2-4, the V gene TRBV7-2, with D hard to call. The CDR3 has 13 residues. The germline V gene encodes CDR1 SGHTA and CDR2 FQGNSA. As DNA, the CDR3 is TGTGCCAGCAGCTTAGGAATTTCGGCTCAGTGTCGCTTC. This codes for CASSLGISAQCRF.

This clone was recorded a few times. This CDR3 reads CASSSRQGNTEAFF. CDR3 nucleotides: TGTGCCAGCAGCTCCCGACAGGGGAACACTGAAGCTTTCTTT. The chain combines TRBV11-2 with TRBJ1-1; 7 positions agree with TRBD1. This CDR3 comprises 14 residues. CDR1 and CDR2 from the germline V gene are SGHAT and FQNNGV. J was trimmed by 1 base and V by 4 bases; bases with no gene match: 3.

CDR3 sequence (DNA): TGTGCCACCAGCAGAGATGTAGACTATGGCTACACCTTC. It yields the protein CATSRDVDYGYTF. This chain links TRBV15 with TRBJ1-2; D is unresolved. The germline gives CDR1 LNHNV, CDR2 YYDKDF (reference sequence). CDR3 length equals 13 residues. V was clipped by 0 bases and J by 3 bases, with 5 bases between them.

This chain uses TRBV28 with TRBJ2-2; D is perhaps TRBD1 (6 bases). V was cut by 2 bases and J by 0 bases, with 13 bases left in between. Germline assignment: CDR1 MDHEN and CDR2 SYDVKM. CDR3 length equals 17 residues. DNA for the CDR3: TGTGCCAGCAGTTTAAGCTTGTGGGACACGAACACCGGGGAGCTGTTTTTT. It translates to CASSLSLWDTNTGELFF.

The chain has TRBV7-2 and TRBJ1-4; D not resolved. The CDR3 loop spans 16 amino acids. Trimming cost V 5 bases and J 2 bases, with 15 bases left between them. Looked up from germline, CDR1 is SGHTA and CDR2 is FQGNSA. Here the CDR3 reads CASSHGPSSTNEKLFF. For the CDR3, the DNA is TGTGCCAGCAGCCACGGCCCGAGCTCCACTAATGAAAAACTGTTTTTT.

The chain carries TRBV5-8 and TRBJ2-3, with 8 bases matching TRBD1. Germline V lookup: CDR1 SGHTS, CDR2 YDEGEE. Trimming at V came to 4 bases and at J to 3 bases, leaving 4 bases not matched to a gene. The CDR3 is made up of 14 amino acids. CDR3 in amino acids: CASSQRTGTDTQYF. CDR3 coding DNA: TGTGCCAGCAGCCAAAGGACAGGGACAGATACGCAGTATTTT. Full variable domain (missing parts from reference TRBV5-8 and TRBJ2-3): EAGVTQSPTHLIKTRGQQATLRCSPISGHTSVYWYQQALGLGLQFLLWYDEGEERNRGNFPPRFSGRQFPNYSSELNVNALELEDSALYLCASSQRTGTDTQYFGPGTRLTVL.

This chain connects TRBV6-5 to TRBJ1-5; TRBD1 is a possible D gene (5 bases). Germline-derived CDR1 and CDR2 are MNHEY and SVGAGI. Trimming pared 0 bases from V and 2 bases from J, leaving 8 bases between. This CDR3 has 15 amino acids. The CDR3 is CASSYSAGRNQPQHF. Written as DNA, the CDR3 is TGTGCCAGCAGTTACTCAGCAGGGCGCAATCAGCCCCAGCATTTT.

V gene TRBV9 combines with J gene TRBJ2-5; 11 nucleotides match TRBD1. Gene TRBJ2-7 matches the end of the DNA better, so the J call may be wrong. The length of the CDR3 is 15 residues. Germline lookup yields CDR1 SGDLS and CDR2 YYNGEE. The CDR3 nucleotides are TGTGCCAGCAGCGTATCGGGACAGGGGGTGGGCGAGCAGTACTTC. Translation: CASSVSGQGVGEQYF.

This clone was counted between two and nine times. V gene TRBV5-1 combines with J gene TRBJ1-2; D remains ambiguous. CDR1 SGHRS and CDR2 YFSETQ come from the germline V gene. The V and J ends lost 3 bases and 8 bases respectively, with 20 bases between them. The CDR3 sequence is 15 residues long. The CDR3 DNA reads as TGCGCCAGCAGCTCCACGCTCGGTGAATCTCGGGGCTACACCTTC. Translating gives CASSSTLGESRGYTF.

CDR3 in DNA: TGTGCCAGCAGCTCGCTACGCGGGGCGCGGGGAAACACCATATATTTT. This gives the protein CASSSLRGARGNTIYF. The V and J genes are TRBV11-2 and TRBJ1-3; D is possibly TRBD1 (5 bases). V lost 4 bases, J lost 4 bases, and 17 bases lay in between. Germline V gives CDR1 SGHAT, CDR2 FQNNGV. The CDR3 covers 16 residues.

The CDR3 region is CASSPAEVTEAFF. As DNA, the CDR3 is TGTGCCAGCTCACCGGCGGAGGTTACTGAAGCTTTCTTT. This chain links TRBV18 with TRBJ1-1; D is unclear. This CDR3 comprises 13 residues. V was cut by 3 bases and J by 5 bases, with 10 bases left in between. Germline loops: CDR1 KGHSH, CDR2 LQKENI. The complete variable domain, with remaining parts taken from reference TRBV18 and TRBJ1-1, reads NAGVMQNPRHLVRRRGQEARLRCSPMKGHSHVYWYRQLPEEGLKFMVYLQKENIIDESGMPKERFSAEFPKEGPSILRIQQVVRGDSAAYFCASSPAEVTEAFFGQGTRLTVV.

The chain employs TRBV7-9 and TRBJ2-7; D not resolved. This CDR3 has 12 amino acids. CDR1 and CDR2 from the germline V gene are SEHNR and FQNEAQ (reference sequence). The V and J ends lost 3 bases and 6 bases respectively, with 9 bases between them. The CDR3: CASSFWEGEQYF. CDR3 DNA sequence: TGTGCCAGCAGCTTTTGGGAAGGCGAGCAGTACTTC.

This clone was seen a single time. The chain recombines TRBV14 with TRBJ2-5, with unresolved D. This CDR3 region has 11 residues. CDR1 and CDR2 from the germline V gene are SGHDN and FVKESK. The germline V and J ends were trimmed by 3 bases and 5 bases, with 4 bases remaining between them. Written as DNA, the CDR3 is TGTGCCAGCAGCCACGGGGAGACCCAGTACTTC. Amino acids: CASSHGETQYF.

This clone appeared a single time. The chain combines TRBV2 with TRBJ2-1, with D unresolved. The CDR3 runs to 11 residues. Germline values: CDR1 SNHLY, CDR2 FYNNEI. Trimming took off 6 bases at V and 7 bases at J, with 7 bases between the two ends. The CDR3 reads CASSTGNEQFF. The CDR3 coding sequence is TGTGCCAGCAGCACCGGGAATGAGCAGTTCTTC.

CDR3 nucleotides: TGTGCCAGCAGTGATGGGACAGTGAGCTACGAGCAGTACTTC. It codes for CASSDGTVSYEQYF. The chain uses TRBV25-1 and TRBJ2-7; 7 bases are shared with TRBD1. CDR1 and CDR2 from the germline V gene are MGHDK and SYGVNS. This CDR3 comprises 14 residues. V was clipped by 3 bases and J by 3 bases; unmatched bases: 5.

The gene calls are TRBV6-5 and TRBJ2-3; 7 bases are a match to TRBD2. Germline CDR1 is MNHEY and CDR2 is SVGAGI. CDR3 length equals 13 residues. Germline trimming cut 5 bases from V and 11 bases from J; bases unmatched to any gene: 10. CDR3 coding DNA: TGTGCCAGCAGTAACACGGACTGGGGGGGGCAGTATTTT. Its protein product is CASSNTDWGGQYF.

The chain joins TRBV10-3 to TRBJ2-5, with 9 positions matching TRBD1. The J call may not be correct, given that the DNA end is closer to TRBJ2-7. The CDR3 consists of 13 residues. From germline, CDR1 is ENHRY and CDR2 SYGVKD. CDR3 coding DNA: TGTGCCGTAGCCGGGACAGGGAGATACGAGCAGTACTTC. Its protein is CAVAGTGRYEQYF.

J is TRBJ2-5 and V is TRBV7-9; no clear D gene. Deletions cut 4 bases from V and 5 bases from J, with 11 bases between. The CDR3 sequence is 13 residues long. The germline V gene has CDR1 SEHNR and CDR2 FQNEAQ (reference sequence). The CDR3: CASSWSGAETQYF. As DNA, the CDR3 is TGTGCCAGCAGCTGGTCAGGAGCGGAGACCCAGTACTTC.

The genes are TRBV5-6 and TRBJ2-7; 7 nucleotides agree with TRBD2. Germline CDR1 and CDR2: SGHDT and YYEEEE. V was clipped by 4 bases and J by 2 bases; unmatched bases: 9. The CDR3 loop spans 15 amino acids. The CDR3 here is CASSLSASGTYEQYF. The CDR3 DNA is TGTGCCAGCAGCCTGTCGGCTAGCGGTACCTACGAGCAGTACTTC.

J is TRBJ2-3 and V is TRBV7-9, with D possibly matching TRBD1 (5 bases). Germline V gives CDR1 SEHNR, CDR2 FQNEAQ (reference sequence). The CDR3 extends over 16 amino acids. V shed 5 bases and J shed 4 bases, with 19 bases lying between them. CDR3 nucleotides: TGTGCCAGCAGCCCGGGTTTCAGGGTCCCGGCAGATACGCAGTATTTT. Translated: CASSPGFRVPADTQYF.

This clone occurred once. J is TRBJ1-2 and V is TRBV11-2; D ambiguous. Looked up from germline, CDR1 is SGHAT and CDR2 is FQNNGV. The CDR3 covers 12 residues. V lost 5 bases to trimming and J lost 8 bases, with 12 bases between them. This chain's CDR3 is CASSEAHNGYTF. CDR3 DNA: TGTGCCAGCAGCGAGGCGCATAACGGCTACACCTTC.